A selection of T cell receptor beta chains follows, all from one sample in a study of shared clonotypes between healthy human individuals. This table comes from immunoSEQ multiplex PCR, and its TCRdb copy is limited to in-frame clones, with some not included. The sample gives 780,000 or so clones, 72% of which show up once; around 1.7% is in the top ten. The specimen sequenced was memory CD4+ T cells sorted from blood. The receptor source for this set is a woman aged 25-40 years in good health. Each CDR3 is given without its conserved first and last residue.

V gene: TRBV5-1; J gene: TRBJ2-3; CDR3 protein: ASSRGADTQY
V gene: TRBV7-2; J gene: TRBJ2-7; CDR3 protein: ASSPRQLYEQY
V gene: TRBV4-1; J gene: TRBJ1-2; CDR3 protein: ASSQAARAKEDGYT
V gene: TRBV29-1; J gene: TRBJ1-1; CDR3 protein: SVEWRVRMNTEAF
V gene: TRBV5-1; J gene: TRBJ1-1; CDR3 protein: ASSLEVPGAGAF
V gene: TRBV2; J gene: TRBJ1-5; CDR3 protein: ASSERQGNQPQH
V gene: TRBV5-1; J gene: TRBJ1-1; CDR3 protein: ASSLGEGHTEAF
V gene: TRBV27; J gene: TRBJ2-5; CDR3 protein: ASSSTGPGRTQY
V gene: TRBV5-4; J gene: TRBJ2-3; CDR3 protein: ASSSIDTPDTQY
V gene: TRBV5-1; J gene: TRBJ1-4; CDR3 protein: ASSLGGTGPEKLF
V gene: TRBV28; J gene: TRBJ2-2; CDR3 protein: ASSNIRRTTGTENTGELF
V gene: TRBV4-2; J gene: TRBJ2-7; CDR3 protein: ASSLRVEDEYEQY
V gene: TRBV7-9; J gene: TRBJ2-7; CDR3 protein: ASSLKGFYEQY
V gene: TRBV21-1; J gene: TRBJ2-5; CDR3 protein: ASSKPGEEGETQY
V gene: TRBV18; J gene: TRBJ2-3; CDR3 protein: ASSRGRGTDTQY
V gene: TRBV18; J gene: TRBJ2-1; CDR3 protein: ASSPGTSGTNEQF
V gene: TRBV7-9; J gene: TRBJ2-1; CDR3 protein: ASSFRRGGGSIYNEQF
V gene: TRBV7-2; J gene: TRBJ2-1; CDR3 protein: ASSRRQREVNEQF
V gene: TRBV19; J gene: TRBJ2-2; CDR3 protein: ASRVERPGELF
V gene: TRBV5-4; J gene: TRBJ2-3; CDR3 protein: ASSLPPPGQGFADTQY
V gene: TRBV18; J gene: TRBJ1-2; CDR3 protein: ASSPYNGLNYGYT
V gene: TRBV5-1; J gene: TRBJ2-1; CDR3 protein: ASSIQGASSYNEQF
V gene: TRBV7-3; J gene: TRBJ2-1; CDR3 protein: ASSLSSGWNEQF
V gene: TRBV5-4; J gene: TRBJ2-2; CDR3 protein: ASSLEGGTGELF
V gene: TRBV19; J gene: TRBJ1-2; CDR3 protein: ASSPAGAVYGYT
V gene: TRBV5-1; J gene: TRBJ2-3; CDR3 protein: ASSLRRKDTQY
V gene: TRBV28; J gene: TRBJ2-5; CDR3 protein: ASRPRDRGRSRQETQY
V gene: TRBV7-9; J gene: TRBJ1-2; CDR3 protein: ASSSPRAGSGYT
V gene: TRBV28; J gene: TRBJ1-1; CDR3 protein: ASNQGASTEAF
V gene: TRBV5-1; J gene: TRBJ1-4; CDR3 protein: ASSKGGTSNEKLF
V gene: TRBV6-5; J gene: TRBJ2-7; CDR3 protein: ASRRGEGAYEQY
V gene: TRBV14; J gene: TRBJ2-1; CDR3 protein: ASSQEFWLAGRRRGQNEQF
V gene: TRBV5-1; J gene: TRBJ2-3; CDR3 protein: ASSLVEPSTDTQY
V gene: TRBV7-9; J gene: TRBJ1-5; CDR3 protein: ASSLDSLQPQH
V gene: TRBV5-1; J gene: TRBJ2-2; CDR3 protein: ASSFLESGELF
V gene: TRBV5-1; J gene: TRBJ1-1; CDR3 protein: ASSAGQVGKTF
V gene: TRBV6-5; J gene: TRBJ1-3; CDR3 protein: ASSYSGGSGNTIY
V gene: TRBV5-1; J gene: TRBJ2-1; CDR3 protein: ASSRRAGEYNEQF
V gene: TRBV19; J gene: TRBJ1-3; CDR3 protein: ASRQGSGNTIY
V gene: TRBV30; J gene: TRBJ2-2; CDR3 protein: AWSVQGTSGITRAYTGELF